This T cell receptor beta chain is drawn from a study of blood T cell repertoires in COVID-19. Looking at the study overall: Acute and convalescent COVID-19 samples came from the United States, Italy and Spain.

Germline CDR1 reads SGDLS; CDR2 reads YYNGEE. The CDR3 totals 15 residues. Trimming removed 3 bases from V and 4 bases from J, with 16 bases in between. In the study's own analysis: It was from reference gene primer amplification that nucleated cell counts were estimated. The table came from immunoSEQ multiplex PCR; TCRdb's copy has only in-frame clones and leaves some out. The DNA gave D and trimming, while V, J and clone size come from that table. The repertoire includes 70,000 or so clones, around 83% of them detected once, and 6% to 7% sits in the top ten. The receptor comes from a woman aged 55-70 years with acute or convalescent COVID-19. The chain uses TRBV9 and TRBJ2-5; TRBD2 is a possible D gene (7 bases). Sequences were obtained from peripheral blood. The CDR3 region has the DNA TGTGCCAGCAGCGGTGCGGGGGCCGTAGGAGAGACCCAGTACTTC. Protein product: CASSGAGAVGETQYF.